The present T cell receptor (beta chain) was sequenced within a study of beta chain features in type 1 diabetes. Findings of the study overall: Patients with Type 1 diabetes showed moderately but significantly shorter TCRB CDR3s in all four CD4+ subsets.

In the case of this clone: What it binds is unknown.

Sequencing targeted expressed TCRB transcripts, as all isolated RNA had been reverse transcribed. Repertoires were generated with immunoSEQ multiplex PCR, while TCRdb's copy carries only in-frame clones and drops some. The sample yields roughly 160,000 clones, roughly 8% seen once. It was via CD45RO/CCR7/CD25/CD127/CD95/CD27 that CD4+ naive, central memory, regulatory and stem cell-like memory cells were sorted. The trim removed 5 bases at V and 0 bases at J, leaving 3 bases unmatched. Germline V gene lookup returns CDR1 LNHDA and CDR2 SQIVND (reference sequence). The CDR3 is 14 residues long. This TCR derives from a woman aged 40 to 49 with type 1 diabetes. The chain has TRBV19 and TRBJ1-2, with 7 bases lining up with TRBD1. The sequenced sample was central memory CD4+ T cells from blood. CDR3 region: CASSFDRANYGYTF. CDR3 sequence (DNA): TGTGCCAGTAGTTTCGACAGGGCTAACTATGGCTACACCTTC.